This TCR beta chain was identified in a study of blood T cell repertoires in COVID-19. Overall study: Researchers got acute and convalescent COVID-19 samples from the United States, Italy and Spain.

Here immunoSEQ multiplex PCR was the method, and the copy in TCRdb shows in-frame clones only, minus some. Altogether fewer than 400,000 clones are present, 85% being singletons, with the ten largest covering around 1.9%. This clone was counted a few times. The CDR3 length is 14 residues. V gave up 5 bases and J gave up 2 bases; unmatched junction bases: 3. Germline V gene lookup returns CDR1 LNHDA and CDR2 SQIVND (reference sequence). Those enrolled, adults aged about 18 to 89 years, came from around 25 US areas. Cohort assignment relied on participant-reported clinical history. The sequenced sample was PBMCs or T cells enriched from blood (not recorded which). The TCR was taken from a woman in her 30s who had been exposed to COVID-19. The chain combines TRBV19 with TRBJ1-5, with 7 nucleotides matching TRBD1. The chain's CDR3 is CASSPTGGNQPQHF. Here the CDR3 DNA reads TGTGCCAGTAGTCCAACAGGGGGCAATCAGCCCCAGCATTTT.